Listed below are T cell receptor beta chains from one sample, sequenced in a study of cytomegalovirus exposure and HLA in healthy donors. Measured with immunoSEQ multiplex PCR; TCRdb has only the in-frame clones, and not every one. The repertoire has around 110,000 clones, 73% of them found once; the top ten carry more than 0.7%. The sample taken for sequencing was PBMCs. These receptors all come from a woman in her thirties in good health and CMV-seronegative. CDR3s leave out the opening cysteine and the closing phenylalanine or tryptophan. The D gene is left open where the match is weak.

d_gene: NA
v_gene: TRBV18
CDR3aa: ASSPRSGLDQPQH

d_gene: TRBD2
v_gene: TRBV7-9
CDR3aa: ASSPGRSGSPETQY

d_gene: TRBD1
v_gene: TRBV30
CDR3aa: AWRMGTGSQGNTEAF

d_gene: TRBD1
v_gene: TRBV7-9
CDR3aa: ASSLGWTGGTSNEKLF

d_gene: TRBD2
v_gene: TRBV5-1
CDR3aa: ASSGSGGAYEQY

d_gene: NA
v_gene: TRBV6-5
CDR3aa: ASSASNLPYEQY

d_gene: NA
v_gene: TRBV29-1
CDR3aa: SFERGTDTQY

d_gene: NA
v_gene: TRBV9
CDR3aa: ASSSLLNRNSGNTIY

d_gene: NA
v_gene: TRBV6-5
CDR3aa: ASSYAAWFYGYT

d_gene: NA
v_gene: TRBV2
CDR3aa: ASSAHREATNEKLF

d_gene: NA
v_gene: TRBV29-1
CDR3aa: SAVGPTGTGELF

d_gene: TRBD2
v_gene: TRBV9
CDR3aa: ASSVLAGSSYNEQF

d_gene: NA
v_gene: TRBV7-6
CDR3aa: ASSLIQQETQY

d_gene: TRBD1
v_gene: TRBV29-1
CDR3aa: SLNRGATEAF

d_gene: NA
v_gene: TRBV18
CDR3aa: ASSPVTNYGYT

d_gene: TRBD1
v_gene: TRBV9
CDR3aa: ASSVLNRGDGYT

d_gene: NA
v_gene: TRBV4-2
CDR3aa: ASSQVPDGSSYNEQF

d_gene: NA
v_gene: TRBV7-3
CDR3aa: ASSHDNYGYT

d_gene: NA
v_gene: TRBV5-4
CDR3aa: ASSLQNTGELF

d_gene: TRBD2
v_gene: TRBV7-9
CDR3aa: ASSFGTSGQDIQY

d_gene: NA
v_gene: TRBV5-4
CDR3aa: ASSWGVGNYGYT

d_gene: TRBD2
v_gene: TRBV6-4
CDR3aa: ASSGTRGEQF

d_gene: TRBD1
v_gene: TRBV7-2
CDR3aa: ASSPLAGGSNQPQH

d_gene: TRBD2
v_gene: TRBV5-5
CDR3aa: ASTGTSGEGNIQY

d_gene: NA
v_gene: TRBV5-6
CDR3aa: ASSLAHYSYNEQF

d_gene: TRBD1
v_gene: TRBV7-2
CDR3aa: ASRQGLGNEQF

d_gene: NA
v_gene: TRBV4-2
CDR3aa: ASSQVTGYSNEQF

d_gene: TRBD1
v_gene: TRBV7-8
CDR3aa: ASSLRPGQADTSNQPQH

d_gene: NA
v_gene: TRBV5-1
CDR3aa: ASSLLASSYNEQF

d_gene: TRBD1
v_gene: TRBV28
CDR3aa: ASSSGGTEAF

d_gene: TRBD1
v_gene: TRBV12-5
CDR3aa: ASGLGQGANSEAF

d_gene: TRBD2
v_gene: TRBV25-1
CDR3aa: ASSAWGSGRGQDEQF

d_gene: TRBD2
v_gene: TRBV19
CDR3aa: ASSTPLGAGGFNEQF

d_gene: TRBD2
v_gene: TRBV19
CDR3aa: ASSTGLAAHTDTQY

d_gene: NA
v_gene: TRBV7-2
CDR3aa: ASSLGSGYTEAF

d_gene: NA
v_gene: TRBV7-9
CDR3aa: ASSSTGQETQY

d_gene: TRBD2
v_gene: TRBV4-1
CDR3aa: ASSQESGRAHNEQF

d_gene: TRBD2
v_gene: TRBV7-6
CDR3aa: ASSLTGGTGELF

d_gene: NA
v_gene: TRBV5-8
CDR3aa: ASSPNPARNEKLF

d_gene: TRBD1
v_gene: TRBV19
CDR3aa: ASSGGRTGYGYT

d_gene: NA
v_gene: TRBV7-8
CDR3aa: ASSFYSTNYGYT

d_gene: TRBD1
v_gene: TRBV4-3
CDR3aa: ASSQDSTGDSPLH

d_gene: NA
v_gene: TRBV7-9
CDR3aa: ASSTTGMKLF